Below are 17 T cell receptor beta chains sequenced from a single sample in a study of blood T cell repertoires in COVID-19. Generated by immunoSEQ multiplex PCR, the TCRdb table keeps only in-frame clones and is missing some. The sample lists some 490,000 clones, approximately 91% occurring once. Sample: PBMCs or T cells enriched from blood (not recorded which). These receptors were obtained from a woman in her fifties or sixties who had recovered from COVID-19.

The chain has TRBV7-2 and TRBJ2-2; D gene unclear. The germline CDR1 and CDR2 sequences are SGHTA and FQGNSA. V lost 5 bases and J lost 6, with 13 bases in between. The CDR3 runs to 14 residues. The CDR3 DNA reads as TGTGCCAGCAGCCCAGCCGGGTATTCCGGGGAGCTGTTTTTT. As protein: CASSPAGYSGELFF. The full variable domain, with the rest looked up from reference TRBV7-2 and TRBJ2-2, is GAGVSQSPSNKVTEKGKDVELRCDPISGHTALYWYRQSLGQGLEFLIYFQGNSAPDKSGLPSDRFSAERTGGSVSTLTIQRTQQEDSAVYLCASSPAGYSGELFFGEGSRLTVL.

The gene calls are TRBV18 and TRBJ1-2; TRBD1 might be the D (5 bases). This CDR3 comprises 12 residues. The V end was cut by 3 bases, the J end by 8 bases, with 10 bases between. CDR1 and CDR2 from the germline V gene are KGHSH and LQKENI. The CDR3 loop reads CASSPQGRGYTF. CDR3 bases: TGTGCCAGCTCACCTCAGGGAAGGGGCTACACCTTC.

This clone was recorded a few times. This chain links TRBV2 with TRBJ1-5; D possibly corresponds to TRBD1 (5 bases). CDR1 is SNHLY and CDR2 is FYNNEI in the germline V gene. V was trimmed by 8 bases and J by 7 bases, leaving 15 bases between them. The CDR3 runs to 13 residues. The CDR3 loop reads CASRGGNGQPQHF. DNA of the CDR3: TGTGCCAGCCGGGGGGGGAACGGGCAGCCCCAGCATTTT.

CDR3 amino acids: CASSLRRGGGEQFF. CDR3 nucleotide sequence: TGTGCCAGCAGTTTGCGGCGGGGGGGCGGTGAGCAGTTCTTC. The V gene is TRBV28, the J gene TRBJ2-1, with 9 bases that match TRBD2. This CDR3 has 14 amino acids. V dropped 3 bases and J dropped 9; count of bases not matched to a gene: 6. Germline CDR1 reads MDHEN; CDR2 reads SYDVKM.

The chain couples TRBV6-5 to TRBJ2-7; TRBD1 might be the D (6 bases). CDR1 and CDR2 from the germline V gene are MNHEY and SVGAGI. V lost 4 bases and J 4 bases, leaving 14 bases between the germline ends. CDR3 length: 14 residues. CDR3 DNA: TGTGCCAGCAGTTTAGGGGGAATGACATACGAGCAGTACTTC. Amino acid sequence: CASSLGGMTYEQYF.

Here the CDR3 reads CASSETGDGTEAFF. The CDR3 nucleotides are TGCGCCAGCAGTGAGACAGGGGATGGCACTGAAGCTTTCTTT. The V call is TRBV10-1, the J call TRBJ1-1, with 7 bases identical to TRBD1. This CDR3 region has 14 residues. Trimming cost V 2 bases and J 4 bases; bases outside gene matches: 4. CDR1 WNHNN and CDR2 SYGVQD come from the germline V gene (reference sequence).

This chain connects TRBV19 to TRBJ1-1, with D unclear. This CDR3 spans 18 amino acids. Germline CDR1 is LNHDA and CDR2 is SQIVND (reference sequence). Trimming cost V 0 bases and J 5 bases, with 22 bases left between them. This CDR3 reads CASSIDLTRETAGTEAFF. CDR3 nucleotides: TGTGCCAGTAGTATAGATCTCACTAGGGAGACGGCGGGGACTGAAGCTTTCTTT. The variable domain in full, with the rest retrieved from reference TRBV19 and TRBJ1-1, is DGGITQSPKYLFRKEGQNVTLSCEQNLNHDAMYWYRQDPGQGLRLIYYSQIVNDFQKGDIAEGYSVSREKKESFPLTVTSAQKNPTAFYLCASSIDLTRETAGTEAFFGQGTRLTVV.

The CDR3 DNA reads TGTGCCAGCAGCCGCGGTGACCTCGGGACAGAAAAGCAGTACTTC. Its translation: CASSRGDLGTEKQYF. The chain uses TRBV28 and TRBJ2-7; 7 positions agree with TRBD1. The CDR3 has 15 amino acids. Germline V lookup: CDR1 MDHEN, CDR2 SYDVKM. V shed 6 bases and J 8 bases; nucleotides not matched to a gene: 16.

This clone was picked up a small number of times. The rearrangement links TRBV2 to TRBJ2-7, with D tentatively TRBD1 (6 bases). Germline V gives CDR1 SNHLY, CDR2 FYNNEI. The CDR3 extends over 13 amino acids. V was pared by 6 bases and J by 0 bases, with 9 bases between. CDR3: CASSSDSSYEQYV. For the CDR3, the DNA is TGTGCCAGCAGCTCGGACAGCTCCTACGAGCAGTACGTC.

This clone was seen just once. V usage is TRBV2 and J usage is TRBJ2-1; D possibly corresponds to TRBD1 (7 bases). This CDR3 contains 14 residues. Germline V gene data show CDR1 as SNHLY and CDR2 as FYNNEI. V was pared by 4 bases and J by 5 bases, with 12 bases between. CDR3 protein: CASSVAGGHNEQFF. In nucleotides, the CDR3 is TGTGCCAGCAGTGTTGCAGGGGGGCACAATGAGCAGTTCTTC.

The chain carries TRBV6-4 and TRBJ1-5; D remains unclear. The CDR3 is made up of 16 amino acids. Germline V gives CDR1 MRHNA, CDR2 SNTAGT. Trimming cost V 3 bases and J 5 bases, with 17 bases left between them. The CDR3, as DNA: TGTGCCAGCAGTGATGATACGGGTAGAGGGTATCAGCCCCAGCATTTT. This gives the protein CASSDDTGRGYQPQHF.

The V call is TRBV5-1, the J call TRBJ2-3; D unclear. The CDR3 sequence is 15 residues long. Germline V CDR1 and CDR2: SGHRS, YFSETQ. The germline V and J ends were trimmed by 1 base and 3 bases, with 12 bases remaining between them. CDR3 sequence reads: CASSLSQPETDTQYF. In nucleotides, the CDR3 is TGCGCCAGCAGCTTGTCACAGCCAGAAACAGATACGCAGTATTTT. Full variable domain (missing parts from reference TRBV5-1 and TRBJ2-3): KAGVTQTPRYLIKTRGQQVTLSCSPISGHRSVSWYQQTPGQGLQFLFEYFSETQRNKGNFPGRFSGRQFSNSRSEMNVSTLELGDSALYLCASSLSQPETDTQYFGPGTRLTVL.

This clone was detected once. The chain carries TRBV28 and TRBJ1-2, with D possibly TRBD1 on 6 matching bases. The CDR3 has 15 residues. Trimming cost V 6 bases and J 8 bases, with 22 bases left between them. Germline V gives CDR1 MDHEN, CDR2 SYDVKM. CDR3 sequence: CASSLYRGGAYGYTF. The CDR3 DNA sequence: TGTGCCAGCAGCCTGTATAGGGGGGGCGCCTACGGCTACACCTTC.

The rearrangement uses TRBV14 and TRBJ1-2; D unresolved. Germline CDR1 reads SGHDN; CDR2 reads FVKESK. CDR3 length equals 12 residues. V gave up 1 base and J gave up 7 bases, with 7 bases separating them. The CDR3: CASSQALVGYTF. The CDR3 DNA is TGTGCCAGCAGCCAAGCGTTAGTTGGCTACACCTTC.

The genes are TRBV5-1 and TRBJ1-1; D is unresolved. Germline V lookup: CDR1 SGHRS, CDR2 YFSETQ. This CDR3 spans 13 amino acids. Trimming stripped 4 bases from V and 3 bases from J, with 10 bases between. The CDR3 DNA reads TGCGCCAGCAGCCGCGGCGGGGACACTGAAGCTTTCTTT. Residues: CASSRGGDTEAFF. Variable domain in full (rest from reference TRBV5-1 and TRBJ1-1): KAGVTQTPRYLIKTRGQQVTLSCSPISGHRSVSWYQQTPGQGLQFLFEYFSETQRNKGNFPGRFSGRQFSNSRSEMNVSTLELGDSALYLCASSRGGDTEAFFGQGTRLTVV.

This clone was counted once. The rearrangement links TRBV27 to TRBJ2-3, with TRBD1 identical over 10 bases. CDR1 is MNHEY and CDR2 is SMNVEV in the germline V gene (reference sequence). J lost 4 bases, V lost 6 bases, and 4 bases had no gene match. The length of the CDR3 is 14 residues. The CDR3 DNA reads TGTGCCAGCAGAGACAGGGGGCGATCAGATACGCAGTATTTT. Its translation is CASRDRGRSDTQYF.

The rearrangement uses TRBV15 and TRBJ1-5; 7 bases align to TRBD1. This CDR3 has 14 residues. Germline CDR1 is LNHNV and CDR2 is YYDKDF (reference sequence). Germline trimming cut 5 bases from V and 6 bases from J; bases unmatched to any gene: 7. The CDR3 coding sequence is TGTGCCACCAGCTTACAGGGGAGTGGTCAGCCCCAGCATTTT. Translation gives CATSLQGSGQPQHF.